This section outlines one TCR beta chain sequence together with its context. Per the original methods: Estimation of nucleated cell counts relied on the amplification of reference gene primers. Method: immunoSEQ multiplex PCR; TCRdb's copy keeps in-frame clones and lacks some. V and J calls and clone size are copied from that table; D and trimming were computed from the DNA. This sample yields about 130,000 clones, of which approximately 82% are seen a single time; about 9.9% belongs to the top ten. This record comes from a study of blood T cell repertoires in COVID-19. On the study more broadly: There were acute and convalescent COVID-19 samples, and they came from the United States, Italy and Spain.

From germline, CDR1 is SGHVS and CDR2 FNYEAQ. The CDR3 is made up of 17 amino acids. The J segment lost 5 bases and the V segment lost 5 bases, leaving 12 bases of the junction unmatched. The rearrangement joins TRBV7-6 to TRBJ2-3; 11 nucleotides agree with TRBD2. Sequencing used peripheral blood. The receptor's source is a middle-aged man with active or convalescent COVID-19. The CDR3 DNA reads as TGTGCCAGCAGCGCGCGAGTAGCGGGGGGGCTCGGAGATACGCAGTATTTT. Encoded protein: CASSARVAGGLGDTQYF.